Listed below are T cell receptor beta chains from one sample, sequenced in a study of blood T cell repertoires in COVID-19. Some clones are missing from TCRdb's copy, which holds only in-frame ones; the method was immunoSEQ multiplex PCR. The sample includes around 250,000 clones, 84% seen only once; the top ten take about 1.5%. The sequencing sample was made of peripheral blood. The receptors were sampled from a woman in her forties who had recovered from COVID-19. The CDR3 runs from the conserved cysteine through the conserved F or W. D genes are given only for firm matches. Size tells how often a clone was seen (once, few, many) or the class of an expanded clone, and some rows leave it out.

size	V	J	D	CDR3	DNA
-	TRBV2	TRBJ1-1	-	CASSEGALPFF	TGTGCCAGCAGTGAGGGGGCCCTACCTTTCTTT
-	TRBV27	TRBJ1-5	-	CASSLFGRTPHQPQHF	TGTGCCAGCAGTTTATTTGGACGGACACCTCATCAGCCCCAGCATTTT
-	TRBV12-5	TRBJ1-5	TRBD1	CASAPDRADQPQHF	TGTGCTAGTGCCCCCGACAGGGCGGATCAGCCCCAGCATTTT
few	TRBV19	TRBJ1-5	-	CASSIDPNQGNQPQHF	TGTGCCAGTAGTATAGACCCCAACCAGGGCAATCAGCCCCAGCATTTT
once	TRBV9	TRBJ2-7	-	CASSPLSARSSYEQYF	TGTGCCAGCAGCCCCTTGAGCGCGAGGAGCTCCTACGAGCAGTACTTC
-	TRBV20-1	TRBJ1-2	TRBD1	CSASYTGTAFLYGYTF	TGCAGTGCCAGTTACACCGGGACAGCCTTTCTCTATGGCTACACCTTC
few	TRBV12-3/TRBV12-4	TRBJ1-1	-	CASSPTTVREAFF	TGTGCCAGCAGTCCGACGACAGTCCGTGAAGCTTTCTTT
-	TRBV10-1	TRBJ2-5	-	CASSGHLQETQYF	TGCGCCAGCAGTGGACACCTCCAAGAGACCCAGTACTTC
-	TRBV5-1	TRBJ2-7	TRBD1	CASSSLGQSSYEQYF	TGCGCCAGCAGCTCGTTGGGACAGAGCTCCTACGAGCAGTACTTC
-	TRBV5-8	TRBJ1-1	-	CAVLRRDFNTEAFF	TGTGCCGTACTACGCAGGGACTTTAATACTGAAGCTTTCTTT
-	TRBV11-2	TRBJ2-5	-	CASTKSHRDWEETQYF	TGTGCCAGCACCAAGAGTCACAGGGATTGGGAGGAGACCCAGTACTTC
-	TRBV4-2	TRBJ2-1	-	CASSPVRTFPYNEQFF	TGTGCCAGCAGCCCCGTTCGCACTTTTCCCTACAATGAGCAGTTCTTC
-	TRBV13	TRBJ1-3	TRBD1	CASSRRGQPLINSGNTIYF	TGTGCCAGCAGCCGACGGGGACAGCCTCTAATAAACTCTGGAAACACCATATATTTT
-	TRBV2	TRBJ2-5	-	CASSEAGLGETQYF	TGTGCCAGCAGTGAAGCTGGGCTTGGGGAGACCCAGTACTTC
-	TRBV6-6	TRBJ1-2	-	CASPVGHQFIYTF	TGTGCCAGCCCCGTGGGACACCAGTTTATCTACACCTTC
-	TRBV7-9	TRBJ2-1	-	CASASPFNEQFF	TGTGCCAGCGCGAGCCCCTTCAATGAGCAGTTCTTC
-	TRBV5-1	TRBJ1-3	TRBD1	CASSLVRQGTGNTIYF	TGCGCCAGCAGCTTGGTCCGACAGGGGACTGGAAACACCATATATTTT
-	TRBV18	TRBJ2-7	-	CASSPIQGLGEQYF	TGTGCCAGCTCTCCCATACAGGGCTTGGGCGAGCAGTACTTC
-	TRBV7-9	TRBJ2-7	-	CASSLWPTPTPYEQYF	TGTGCCAGCAGCTTATGGCCCACACCCACCCCTTACGAGCAGTACTTC
-	TRBV18	TRBJ2-1	-	CASSPPLDTYNEQFF	TGTGCCAGCTCACCACCGCTGGACACCTACAATGAGCAGTTCTTC
-	TRBV4-2	TRBJ1-3	-	CASSHGWTDSGNTIYF	TGTGCCAGCAGCCACGGGTGGACTGACTCTGGAAACACCATATATTTT
-	TRBV5-1	TRBJ2-7	TRBD2	CASSTGLDNYEQYF	TGCGCCAGCAGCACGGGACTAGACAACTACGAGCAGTACTTC
-	TRBV6-5	TRBJ1-1	-	CASRRNSNTEAFF	TGTGCCAGCAGGCGCAACTCGAACACTGAAGCTTTCTTT
-	TRBV19	TRBJ1-4	-	CASSTRRTASNEKLFF	TGTGCCAGTAGCACCCGAAGGACAGCCAGTAATGAAAAACTGTTTTTT
-	TRBV6-5	TRBJ1-2	-	CASTPTEGYGYTF	TGTGCCAGCACCCCCACGGAGGGTTATGGCTACACCTTC
-	TRBV11-2	TRBJ1-1	-	CASSPTWFGNTEAFF	TGTGCCAGCAGCCCCACTTGGTTTGGGAACACTGAAGCTTTCTTT
-	TRBV7-9	TRBJ2-5	-	CASSLGGPTQYF	TGTGCCAGCAGCTTAGGAGGCCCGACCCAGTACTTC
-	TRBV3-1/TRBV3-2	TRBJ1-1	-	CASSQEGVDEAFF	TGTGCCAGCAGCCAAGAAGGGGTGGATGAAGCTTTCTTT
-	TRBV7-2	TRBJ2-5	-	CASSLGGRAETQYF	TGTGCCAGCAGCTTGGGGGGTAGGGCAGAGACCCAGTACTTC
-	TRBV2	TRBJ2-7	TRBD1	CASSMGQPELYEQYF	TGTGCCAGCAGTATGGGACAGCCCGAACTCTACGAGCAGTACTTC
-	TRBV18	TRBJ1-1	TRBD1	CASSRTGGRNTEAFF	TGTGCCAGCTCAAGGACAGGGGGCCGTAACACTGAAGCTTTCTTT
-	TRBV12-3/TRBV12-4	TRBJ2-3	TRBD2	CASRSIAGTQYF	TGTGCCAGCAGGTCGATAGCGGGAACGCAGTATTTT
-	TRBV13	TRBJ2-7	TRBD1	CASSSIQGVGEQYF	TGTGCCAGCAGCTCAATACAGGGGGTTGGCGAGCAGTACTTC
-	TRBV2	TRBJ2-2	TRBD2	CASSYTGRAELFF	TGTGCCAGCAGCTACACCGGGAGGGCGGAGCTGTTTTTT
-	TRBV6-5	TRBJ1-6	TRBD1	CASNKGQRIGSPLHF	TGTGCCAGCAATAAGGGACAGCGGATCGGTTCACCCCTCCACTTT
-	TRBV11-2	TRBJ1-1	-	CASGEGQGTEAFF	TGTGCCAGCGGGGAAGGGCAGGGCACTGAAGCTTTCTTT
-	TRBV9	TRBJ1-2	-	CASSLSGTPYGYTF	TGTGCCAGCAGCCTCTCCGGGACACCCTATGGCTACACCTTC
-	TRBV6-5	TRBJ2-5	TRBD2	CASSTGLGETQYF	TGTGCCAGCAGTACGGGACTAGGTGAGACCCAGTACTTC
-	TRBV28	TRBJ1-4	TRBD1	CASSSYLAPGTVGEKLFF	TGTGCCAGCAGTTCTTACCTCGCCCCCGGGACAGTAGGTGAAAAACTGTTTTTT
once	TRBV3-1/TRBV3-2	TRBJ1-5	-	CASSPQGLHQPQHF	TGTGCCAGCAGTCCCCAGGGGCTCCATCAGCCCCAGCATTTT
-	TRBV5-1	TRBJ2-1	-	CASSLVQGNYNEQFF	TGCGCCAGCAGCTTGGTCCAGGGGAATTACAATGAGCAGTTCTTC
-	TRBV6-6	TRBJ1-2	-	CASSYFKTAGYGYTF	TGTGCCAGCAGTTACTTTAAGACAGCTGGCTATGGCTACACCTTC
-	TRBV11-3	TRBJ1-1	-	CASSFSLGAEAFF	TGTGCCAGCAGCTTTTCCTTGGGCGCTGAAGCTTTCTTT
-	TRBV24-1	TRBJ2-1	-	CATSDPGARRNNEQFF	TGTGCCACCAGTGACCCCGGCGCCAGGCGCAACAATGAGCAGTTCTTC
-	TRBV28	TRBJ2-3	-	CASSSSGAGDTQYF	TGTGCCAGCAGTTCTTCAGGGGCGGGAGATACGCAGTATTTT
many	TRBV2	TRBJ2-1	TRBD2	CASRLAGGLEQFF	TGTGCCAGCAGACTAGCGGGGGGTCTTGAGCAGTTCTTC
-	TRBV9	TRBJ1-2	TRBD1	CASSVVQGARYGYTF	TGTGCCAGCAGCGTAGTACAGGGGGCGCGGTATGGCTACACCTTC
-	TRBV5-1	TRBJ2-1	-	CASSLVTNTLNEQFF	TGCGCCAGCAGCTTGGTGACAAACACCCTCAATGAGCAGTTCTTC
-	TRBV7-2	TRBJ2-1	TRBD2	CASSPLGRGGKEQFF	TGTGCCAGCAGCCCCCTCGGGCGGGGGGGAAAGGAGCAGTTCTTC
-	TRBV9	TRBJ1-5	-	CASSVGTVRDQPQHF	TGTGCCAGCAGCGTGGGTACCGTCAGGGATCAGCCCCAGCATTTT
once	TRBV7-3	TRBJ2-1	-	CASSAPGHHNEQFF	TGTGCCAGCAGCGCCCCGGGACACCACAATGAGCAGTTCTTC
-	TRBV7-9	TRBJ1-1	-	CASSSTGTLTEAFF	TGTGCCAGCAGCTCGACAGGAACGCTGACTGAAGCTTTCTTT